Shown below are 17 T cell receptor beta chains from a single sample sequenced in a study of metastatic and nonmetastatic thyroid tumors. TCRdb reanalyzed the PCR reads via MiXCR. The repertoire holds about 19,000 clones, with about a quarter as singletons. Patients underwent thyroid surgery, and none had received any treatment before it. The sequencing input was blood. These receptors all come from a male donor with papillary thyroid cancer or a benign thyroid nodule (not recorded which). Some clones in this sample may be carry-over from other donors' samples.

This clone was counted only a few times. An end of the junction differs from the germline gene, which may be a read error. Other DNA sequences in this specimen translate into the identical CDR3. The rearrangement links TRBV12-3 or TRBV12-4 to TRBJ2-1; D may be TRBD2 (7 bases). The CDR3 has 16 residues. The CDR3: CASSRGRGGIYNEQFF. For the CDR3, the DNA is TGTGCCAGCAGTCGGGGGAGGGGGGGAATCTACAATGAGCAGTTTTTC.

This clone was seen a few times. The rearrangement links TRBV2 to TRBJ1-5, with D tentatively TRBD1 (5 bases). Germline V gene lookup returns CDR1 SNHLY and CDR2 FYNNEI. The CDR3 has 15 residues. V was trimmed by 3 bases and J by 3 bases, leaving 12 bases between them. CDR3 residues: CASSENRPDNQPQHF. CDR3 nucleotide sequence: TGTGCCAGCAGTGAGAACAGGCCGGACAATCAGCCCCAGCATTTT.

This clone occurred a few times. The chain combines TRBV12-3 or TRBV12-4 with TRBJ2-7; maybe TRBD1 (5 bases). The CDR3 extends over 12 amino acids. V gave up 5 bases and J gave up 5 bases, with 10 bases separating them. Here the CDR3 DNA reads TGTGCCAGCAGTAAGGGGATCCACGAGCAGTACTTC. It translates to CASSKGIHEQYF.

In its sample, this clone was seen a few times. Because the CDR3 is missing its conserved closing phenylalanine or tryptophan, this is likely a read error. The DNA is left out, because the CDR3 cannot be placed on it with certainty; the CDR3 is given as TCRdb lists it. This rearrangement joins TRBV7-9 to TRBJ2-2; the DNA was not compared with TRBD2, the D call given in the table. Inclusive of both ends, the CDR3 amounts to 10 amino acids. CDR1 is SEHNR and CDR2 is FQNEAQ in the germline V gene (reference sequence). This CDR3 reads CASSLTFGLA.

This clone was recorded a few times. The chain recombines TRBV30 with TRBJ1-1; a weak D match, TRBD1 (5 bases). There are 13 residues in the CDR3. Looked up from germline, CDR1 is GTSNPN and CDR2 is SVGIG (reference sequence). Trimming removed 3 bases from V and 4 bases from J, with 12 bases in between. CDR3 nucleotide sequence: TGTGCCTGGAGGGGGAAGGGGTTCACTGAAGCTTTCTTT. Translation: CAWRGKGFTEAFF. Full variable domain (remainder filled in from reference TRBV30 and TRBJ1-1): SQTIHQWPATLVQPVGSPLSLECTVEGTSNPNLYWYRQAAGRGLQLLFYSVGIGQISSEVPQNLSASRPQDRQFILSSKKLLLSDSGFYLCAWRGKGFTEAFFGQGTRLTVV.

This clone was counted only a few times. Since no conserved phenylalanine or tryptophan closes the CDR3, a read error is the likely cause. Because the CDR3's place on the DNA is in doubt, the DNA is left out and the CDR3 is given as listed by TCRdb. The chain's CDR3 is CASSSGTGELLI. The rearrangement joins TRBV12-3 or TRBV12-4 to TRBJ2-2. The CDR3 spans 12 residues, counting both ends.

By share of the sample, this clone is medium-sized (0.01 to 0.1%). For the CDR3, the DNA is TGTGCCAGCAAAACGGAATCCGGGGAGCTGTTTTTT. Amino acids: CASKTESGELFF. This chain links TRBV27 with TRBJ2-2; D uncertain. Germline V gene sequence: CDR1 MNHEY, CDR2 SMNVEV (reference sequence). The CDR3 totals 12 residues. Trimming pared 7 bases from V and 6 bases from J, leaving 9 bases between.

Judged by abundance, this clone is medium-sized. This chain connects TRBV30 to TRBJ2-6; the D call may be TRBD1 or TRBD2 (5 bases each). Germline loops: CDR1 GTSNPN, CDR2 SVGIG (reference sequence). CDR3 length: 14 residues. Trimming removed 8 bases from V and 2 bases from J, with 13 bases in between. The CDR3 nucleotides read TGTGCCGGGGACCCCGGGGCTGGGGCCAACGTCCTGACTTTC. It codes for CAGDPGAGANVLTF.

By frequency in the sample, this clone is medium-sized. CDR3 residues: CASSLMGRNEQFF. CDR3 nucleotides: TGTGCCAGCAGCTTAATGGGGCGCAATGAGCAGTTCTTC. J is TRBJ2-1 and V is TRBV7-3; maybe TRBD1 (5 bases). The CDR3 spans 13 residues. Germline assignment: CDR1 SGHTA and CDR2 FQGTGA. Trimming left V 1 base short and J 6 bases short, with 7 bases between.

This clone was observed at least ten times. This chain uses TRBV6-5 with TRBJ2-3; tentatively, D is TRBD1 or TRBD2 (5 bases each). V lost 2 bases and J 6 bases, leaving 15 bases between the germline ends. The CDR3 totals 15 residues. The V gene's germline CDR1 is MNHEY and CDR2 SVGAGI. The CDR3 DNA sequence: TGTGCCAGCAGTTACAGCTTGGGGCGGGCCGATACGCAGTATTTT. Protein product: CASSYSLGRADTQYF.

This clone has ten or more counts. This chain uses TRBV5-1 with TRBJ1-4; D is uncertain. Trimming shortened V by 5 bases and J by 0 bases, and 11 bases separated the two germline ends. The CDR3 is 15 amino acids. CDR1 is SGHRS, CDR2 YFSETQ, per germline. The CDR3 DNA sequence: TGCGCCAGCAGTCCCCTGGGCACAACTAATGAAAAACTGTTTTTT. The encoded protein is CASSPLGTTNEKLFF.

The chain recombines TRBV19 with TRBJ1-1, with a tentative D call TRBD1 (6 bases). Germline lookup yields CDR1 LNHDA and CDR2 SQIVND (reference sequence). The V end was cut by 10 bases, the J end by 10 bases, with 25 bases between. There are 14 residues in the CDR3. CDR3 DNA: TGTGCCACGAGGACGGAACAGGGTAGAGGTGGAGCTTTCTTT. It yields the protein CATRTEQGRGGAFF. The full variable domain, completed using reference TRBV19 and TRBJ1-1, is DGGITQSPKYLFRKEGQNVTLSCEQNLNHDAMYWYRQDPGQGLRLIYYSQIVNDFQKGDIAEGYSVSREKKESFPLTVTSAQKNPTAFYLCATRTEQGRGGAFFGQGTRLTVV.

V and J are TRBV11-2 and TRBJ1-5; D unresolved. CDR3 size: 16 residues. V gave up 5 bases and J gave up 1 base, with 15 bases separating them. Germline V gene data show CDR1 as SGHAT and CDR2 as FQNNGV. The CDR3 nucleotides read TGTGCCAGCAGCCCCCCTGGGGTCGAGAGCAATCAGCCCCAGCATTTT. Encoded protein: CASSPPGVESNQPQHF.

This clone was observed a few times. A clone one base away is much larger, so this may be a read error. Distinct nucleotide sequences in the sample also encode this CDR3. This rearrangement joins TRBV6-2 or TRBV6-3 to TRBJ1-2, with D perhaps matching TRBD1 (5 bases). This CDR3 has 13 residues. Germline CDR1 is MNHEY and CDR2 is SVGEGT. The CDR3 DNA reads TGTGCCAGCAGTTCCGGGGGTAGAGTTGGCTATACCTTC. Amino acids: CASSSGGRVGYTF.

The chain carries TRBV11-2 and TRBJ2-7; tentative D call: TRBD1 (5 bases). With 2 bases removed from V and 2 bases from J, the gap between germline ends came to 16 bases. Looked up from germline, CDR1 is SGHAT and CDR2 is FQNNGV. This CDR3 is 16 amino acids long. CDR3 DNA: TGTGCCAGCAGCTTAAATAAGGGGAAGAACCCCTACGAGCAGTACTTC. Translating gives CASSLNKGKNPYEQYF. Supplemented by reference TRBV11-2 and TRBJ2-7, the full variable domain reads EAGVAQSPRYKIIEKRQSVAFWCNPISGHATLYWYQQILGQGPKLLIQFQNNGVVDDSQLPKDRFSAERLKGVDSTLKIQPAKLEDSAVYLCASSLNKGKNPYEQYFGPGTRLTVT.

This clone ranks as medium-sized. The chain carries TRBV6-1 and TRBJ1-2, with D unresolved. Trimming removed 3 bases from V and 2 bases from J, with 1 base in between. Germline CDR1 MNHNS, CDR2 SASEGT. CDR3 length: 11 residues. The DNA for the CDR3 is TGTGCCAGCAGTGACAACTATGGCTACACCTTC. Translated: CASSDNYGYTF.

This sequence joins TRBV6-4 and TRBJ2-1; D is possibly TRBD2 (5 bases). CDR1 and CDR2 from the germline V gene are MRHNA and SNTAGT. V was clipped by 5 bases and J by 8 bases, with 16 bases between them. The CDR3 runs 14 residues. Here the CDR3 reads CASSHGPPRDEQFF. The CDR3 bases are TGTGCCAGCAGTCACGGGCCCCCGAGGGATGAGCAGTTCTTC.